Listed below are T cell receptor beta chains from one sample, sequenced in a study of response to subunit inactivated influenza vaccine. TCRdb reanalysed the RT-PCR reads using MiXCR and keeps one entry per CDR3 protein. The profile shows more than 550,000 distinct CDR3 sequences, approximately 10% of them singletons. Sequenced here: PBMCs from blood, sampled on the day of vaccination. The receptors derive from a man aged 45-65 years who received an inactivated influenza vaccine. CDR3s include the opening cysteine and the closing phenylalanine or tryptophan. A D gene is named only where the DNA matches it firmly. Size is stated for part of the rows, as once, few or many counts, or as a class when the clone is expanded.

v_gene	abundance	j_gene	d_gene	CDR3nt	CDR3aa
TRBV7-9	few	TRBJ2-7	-	TGTGCCAGCATCAAAGACGGGGTTTCCTACGAGCAGTACTTC	CASIKDGVSYEQYF
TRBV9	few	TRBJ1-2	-	TGTGCCAGCAGCGTAGATGGGGTTGGCTACACCTTC	CASSVDGVGYTF
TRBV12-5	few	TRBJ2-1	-	TGTGCTAGTGGACCCGAGGGCGCAAGCTACAATGAGCAGTTCTTC	CASGPEGASYNEQFF
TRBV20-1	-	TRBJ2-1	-	TGCAGTTCTCCTCCGACGGTAGCTGGTTGGGAGCAGTTCTTC	CSSPPTVAGWEQFF
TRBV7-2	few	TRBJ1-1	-	TGTGCCAGCAGCTTGGAGGGGAGCGCTTTCTTT	CASSLEGSAFF
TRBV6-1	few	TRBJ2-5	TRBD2	TGTGCCAGCAGCCCCCCTTCTAGCGGGAGGAAGACCCAGTACTTC	CASSPPSSGRKTQYF
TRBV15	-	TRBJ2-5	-	TGTGCCACCAGTTCCCATCGCGGGGCAGGGCTGAAGACCCAGTACTTC	CATSSHRGAGLKTQYF
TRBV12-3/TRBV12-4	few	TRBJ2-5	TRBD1	TGTGCCAGCTGCCCAGGGGGTATATGGGTAAAAGAGACCCAGTACTTC	CASCPGGIWVKETQYF
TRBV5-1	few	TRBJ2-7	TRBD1	TGCGCCAGCAGCACGGGACAGCAAACCTACGAGCAGTACTTC	CASSTGQQTYEQYF
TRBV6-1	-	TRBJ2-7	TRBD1	TGTGCCAGCAGTCGAGGACAGGGGGCATCCTACGAGCAGTACTTC	CASSRGQGASYEQYF
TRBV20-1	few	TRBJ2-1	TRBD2	TGCAGTGCTAGAGTTCGCGGGAGGACTGACAATGAGCAGTTCTTC	CSARVRGRTDNEQFF
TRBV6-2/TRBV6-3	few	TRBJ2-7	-	TGTGCCAGCAGTTACTCGACACTGGTAGGAGGGACCAAAAGCGACTACGAGCAGTACTTC	CASSYSTLVGGTKSDYEQYF
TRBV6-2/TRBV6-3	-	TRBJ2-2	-	TGTGCCAGCAGTAGGCTGCGGGTGCCAACCGGGGAGCTGTTTTTT	CASSRLRVPTGELFF
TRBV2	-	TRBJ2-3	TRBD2	TGTGCCAGCAGTGAATCGGGGGGGGGCAGAACAGATACGCAGTATTTT	CASSESGGGRTDTQYF
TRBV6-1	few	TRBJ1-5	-	TGTGCCAGCAGTGGGCGAGGGTTCAATCAGCCCCAGCATTTT	CASSGRGFNQPQHF
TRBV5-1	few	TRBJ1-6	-	TGCGCCAGCAGCTTGGTTAGGGTGCGGGATAATTCACCCCTCCACTTT	CASSLVRVRDNSPLHF
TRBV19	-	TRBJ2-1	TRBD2	TGTGCCAGTAGTATCCATGTCACTAGCGCGAGCTCCTACAATGAGCAGTTCTTC	CASSIHVTSASSYNEQFF
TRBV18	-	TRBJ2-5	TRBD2	TGTGCCAGCTCACGGAAGCGGGAGGGCGGTGAGACCCAGTACTTC	CASSRKREGGETQYF
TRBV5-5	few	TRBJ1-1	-	TGTGCCAGCACCTCAAGGGGAGTAGGTACTGAAGCTTTCTTT	CASTSRGVGTEAFF
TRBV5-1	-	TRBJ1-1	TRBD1	TGCGCCAGCACCACACAGGGGGTCGGGTACACTGAAGCTTTCTTT	CASTTQGVGYTEAFF
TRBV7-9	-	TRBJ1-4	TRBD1	TGTGCCAGCAAACAGGGGGCCACTAATGAAAAACTGTTTTTT	CASKQGATNEKLFF
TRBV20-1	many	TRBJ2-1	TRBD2	TGCAGTGCCGTAGCCAGCGGGATCTACAATGAGCAGTTCTTC	CSAVASGIYNEQFF
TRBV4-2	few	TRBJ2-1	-	TGTGCCAGCAGCCATCTCTCGATCCAGGGTAAAGATGAGCAGTTCTTC	CASSHLSIQGKDEQFF
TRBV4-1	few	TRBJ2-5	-	TGCGCCAGCAGCGCGACGGAGGTCCAAGAGACCCAGTACTTC	CASSATEVQETQYF
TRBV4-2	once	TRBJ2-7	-	TGTGCCAGCAGCCAAGATCTTAGGGCTTACGAGCAGTACTTC	CASSQDLRAYEQYF
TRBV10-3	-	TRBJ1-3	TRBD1	TGTGCCATCAGTGAGTCGACAGGGGTTGGAAACACCATATATTTT	CAISESTGVGNTIYF
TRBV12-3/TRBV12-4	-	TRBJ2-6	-	TGTGCCAGCAGCCCTCAGACCGGACCTGGGGCCAACGTCCTGACTTTC	CASSPQTGPGANVLTF
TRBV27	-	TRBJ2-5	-	TGTGCCAGCAGGACGACCACTAGCTGGGAGACCCAGTACTTC	CASRTTTSWETQYF
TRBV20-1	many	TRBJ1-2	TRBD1	TGCAGTGCTACCCCCGGACAGGGGGCCGCCTTCTATGGCTACACCTTC	CSATPGQGAAFYGYTF
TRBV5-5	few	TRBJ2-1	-	TGTGCCAGCAGCCCCGCGGCCCTTACCTACAATGAGCAGTTCTTC	CASSPAALTYNEQFF
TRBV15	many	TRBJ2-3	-	TGTGCCACCAGCAGAGCCCTACAGGGCAGAGATACGCAGTATTTT	CATSRALQGRDTQYF
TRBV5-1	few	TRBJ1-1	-	TGCGCCAGCAGCTTGGATCCAGGTGCCATGAACACTGAAGCTTTCTTT	CASSLDPGAMNTEAFF
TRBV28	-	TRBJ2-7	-	TGTGCCAGCAGTTTATGGTTGGCAGGGGGGAACTACGAGCAGTACTTC	CASSLWLAGGNYEQYF
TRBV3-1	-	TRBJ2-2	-	TGTGCCAGCAGCCAACGGGCTGTCGGGGAGCTGTTTTTT	CASSQRAVGELFF
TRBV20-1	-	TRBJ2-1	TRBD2	TGCAGTGCTAGTTCAGCGGGACCATACAATGAGCAGTTCTTC	CSASSAGPYNEQFF
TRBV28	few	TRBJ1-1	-	TGTGCCACAACCAGACAAAACACTGAAGCTTTCTTT	CATTRQNTEAFF
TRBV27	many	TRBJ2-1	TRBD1	TGTGCCAGCAGTGGACAGGGGGCTTACAATGAGCAGTTCTTC	CASSGQGAYNEQFF
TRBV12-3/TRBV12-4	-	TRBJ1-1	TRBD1	TGTGCCAGCAGCTTCGACAGGGACACTGAAGCTTTCTTT	CASSFDRDTEAFF
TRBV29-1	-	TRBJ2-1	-	TGCAGCCTCCGAGAACCCTACAATGAGCAGTTCTTC	CSLREPYNEQFF
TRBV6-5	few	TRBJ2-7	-	TGTGCCAGCAGTTGGTGGTTGGGGGGCGAGTACGAGCAGTACTTC	CASSWWLGGEYEQYF
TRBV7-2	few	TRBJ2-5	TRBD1	TGTGCCAGCAGCCCGACATCAGGGGGCATTAGGGAGACCCAGTACTTC	CASSPTSGGIRETQYF
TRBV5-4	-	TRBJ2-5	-	TGTGCCAGCAGCTTGCACGGGGGAGCAGAGACCCAGTACTTC	CASSLHGGAETQYF
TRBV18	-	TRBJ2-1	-	TGTGCCAGCTCAGCTTACCGCGGGACGACCCTCAATGAGCAGTTCTTC	CASSAYRGTTLNEQFF
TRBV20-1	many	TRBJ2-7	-	TGCAGTGGAGTAGGTACAGGAACCTCCTACGAGCAGTACTTC	CSGVGTGTSYEQYF
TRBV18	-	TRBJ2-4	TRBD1	TGTGCCAGCTCCCTCCGGGACAGAAACATTCAGTACTTC	CASSLRDRNIQYF
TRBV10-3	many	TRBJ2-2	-	TGTGCCATCAGTGTACTACAGGGCTCGAACACCGGGGAGCTGTTTTTT	CAISVLQGSNTGELFF
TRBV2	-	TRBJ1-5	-	TGTGCCAGCAGGCACAGGGACTCCAATCAGCCCCAGCATTTT	CASRHRDSNQPQHF
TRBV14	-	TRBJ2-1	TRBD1	TGTGCCAGCAGCCCCCGACAGGGATTCAATGAGCAGTTCTTC	CASSPRQGFNEQFF
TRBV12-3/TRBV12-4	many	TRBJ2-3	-	TGTGCCAGCAGTTTAATCGGAAGGGCGCAGTATTTT	CASSLIGRAQYF
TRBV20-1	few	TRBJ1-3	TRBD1	TGCAGTGCTGATAGACAGGGGGCTGGAAACACCATATATTTT	CSADRQGAGNTIYF
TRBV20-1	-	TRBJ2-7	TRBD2	TGCAGTGCCCAAAGGGCACTAGCGGGGGTCGAGCAGTACTTC	CSAQRALAGVEQYF